Below, 22 T cell receptor beta chains from the same sample are listed, as sequenced in a study of T-cell memory formation after mild COVID-19. A single record per CDR3 protein comes from TCRdb applying MiXCR to the 5' RACE reads. This sample carries roughly 350,000 distinct CDR3 sequences, under 25% of them seen once, and the ten largest clones take approximately 13%. The material sequenced was PBMCs or a T cell subset sorted from them (not recorded which). The receptors originated from an adult woman who had mild COVID-19 (a few samples of this study predate the infection). Cell type and time point are not known.

On this clonotype itself: The DNA is omitted, as the CDR3 cannot be located on it reliably, and the CDR3 follows TCRdb's listing. The J gene is TRBJ2-3, the V gene TRBV5-5; TRBD1 is taken as the D call from the table, unchecked against the DNA. CDR1 is SGHKS, CDR2 YYEKEE, per germline (reference sequence). The CDR3 has 18 residues if both end residues are counted. CDR3 in amino acids: CASSFGPGRGSLTDTQYF.

V usage is TRBV30 and J usage is TRBJ1-2; D gene ambiguous. This CDR3 contains 13 residues. CDR1 and CDR2 from the germline V gene are GTSNPN and SVGIG (reference sequence). The ends were cut back, 4 bases at V and 3 bases at J, with 12 bases in the middle. The CDR3 DNA is TGTGCCTGGAAGAAAGGGATCTACTATGGCTACACCTTC. This sequence encodes CAWKKGIYYGYTF. The full variable domain, completed using reference TRBV30 and TRBJ1-2, is SQTIHQWPATLVQPVGSPLSLECTVEGTSNPNLYWYRQAAGRGLQLLFYSVGIGQISSEVPQNLSASRPQDRQFILSSKKLLLSDSGFYLCAWKKGIYYGYTFGSGTRLTVV.

This clonotype was seen only a few times. V is TRBV18 and J is TRBJ2-7; TRBD1 or TRBD2 may be the D gene (5 bases each). Trimming removed 3 bases from V and 5 bases from J, with 8 bases in between. This CDR3 region has 12 residues. Germline loops: CDR1 KGHSH, CDR2 LQKENI. CDR3 region: CASSPPGHEQYF. CDR3 in DNA: TGTGCCAGCTCACCCCCGGGGCACGAGCAGTACTTC.

The chain uses TRBV5-1 and TRBJ1-1; maybe TRBD1 (5 bases). Germline assignment: CDR1 SGHRS and CDR2 YFSETQ. Trimming removed 0 bases from V and 3 bases from J, with 18 bases in between. CDR3 length: 17 amino acids. CDR3 loop: CASSLAGSAAGHTEAFF. In DNA, the CDR3 is TGCGCCAGCAGCTTGGCCGGTTCGGCAGCGGGGCACACTGAAGCTTTCTTT.

The CDR3 protein is CASSRTSGGMNPGELFF. The CDR3 DNA is TGTGCCAGCAGTCGGACTAGCGGGGGAATGAATCCCGGGGAGCTGTTTTTT. The chain uses TRBV12-3 or TRBV12-4 and TRBJ2-2, with TRBD2 matching over 13 bases. Trimming removed 5 bases from V and 6 bases from J; junction bases left unmatched: 9. The CDR3 runs 17 residues.

This clonotype has just one count. The V and J genes are TRBV7-9 and TRBJ1-1; TRBD1 is a possible D gene (6 bases). The V end lost 5 bases, the J end lost 5 bases, and 6 bases lay between the germline ends. The germline V gene has CDR1 SEHNR and CDR2 FQNEAQ (reference sequence). CDR3 length: 11 amino acids. In DNA form, the CDR3 reads TGTGCCAGCAGCGGACAGACTGAAGCTTTCTTT. Translating gives CASSGQTEAFF.

The chain links TRBV9 to TRBJ2-7; possible D gene TRBD2, 6 bases. The germline V and J ends were trimmed by 0 bases and 1 base, with 14 bases remaining between them. The V gene's germline CDR1 is SGDLS and CDR2 YYNGEE. CDR3 length equals 16 residues. CDR3 residues: CASSVDLSSASYEQYF. CDR3 DNA: TGTGCCAGCAGCGTAGACCTATCTAGCGCATCCTACGAGCAGTACTTC.

J is TRBJ1-2 and V is TRBV5-6; no clear D. The CDR3 spans 13 residues. CDR1 is SGHDT, CDR2 YYEEEE, per germline. The germline V and J ends were trimmed by 6 bases and 1 base, with 10 bases remaining between them. In DNA form, the CDR3 reads TGTGCCAGCACCGAGGTCCATAACTATGGCTACACCTTC. This gives the protein CASTEVHNYGYTF.

The CDR3: CASTDGTVAGELFF. DNA of the CDR3: TGTGCCAGCACCGACGGGACAGTAGCCGGGGAGCTGTTTTTT. The J gene is TRBJ2-2, the V gene TRBV6-5; 7 nucleotides line up with TRBD1. The CDR3 consists of 14 residues. Germline loops: CDR1 MNHEY, CDR2 SVGAGI. V shed 7 bases and J 6 bases; nucleotides not matched to a gene: 8.

This chain joins TRBV7-6 and TRBJ2-7; TRBD2 might be the D (5 bases). Deletions cut 0 bases from V and 5 bases from J, with 5 bases between. The CDR3 has 12 amino acids. In germline, CDR1 is SGHVS, CDR2 FNYEAQ. The CDR3 DNA is TGTGCCAGCAGCTTAGCGGAGGACGAGCAGTACTTC. Its translation: CASSLAEDEQYF.

In its sample, this clonotype was seen a few times. The rearrangement uses TRBV14 and TRBJ2-7; 8 nucleotides line up with TRBD2. This CDR3 has 14 amino acids. In germline, CDR1 is SGHDN, CDR2 FVKESK. V was pared by 4 bases and J by 0 bases, with 2 bases of the junction left unmatched. CDR3 sequence reads: CASSRSGTSYEQYF. CDR3 nucleotides: TGTGCCAGCAGCCGTAGCGGGACCTCCTACGAGCAGTACTTC.

The gene calls are TRBV9 and TRBJ2-1; 7 bases are a match to TRBD2. J gave up 7 bases and V 4 bases, and 5 bases lay outside the gene matches. The CDR3 covers 13 residues. Germline CDR1 reads SGDLS; CDR2 reads YYNGEE. CDR3 loop: CASSQNSGNEQFF. CDR3 DNA: TGTGCCAGCAGCCAAAATAGCGGGAATGAGCAGTTCTTC.

V usage is TRBV5-5 and J usage is TRBJ2-3; 11 bases are a match to TRBD2. The V gene end was trimmed by 5 bases and the J gene end by 6 bases; junction bases not matched to a gene: 8. The CDR3 has 15 amino acids. Germline CDR1 SGHKS, CDR2 YYEKEE (reference sequence). CDR3 sequence (DNA): TGTGCCAGCAGTTCCACTAGCGGGAGTATGGATACGCAGTATTTT. It encodes CASSSTSGSMDTQYF. The full variable domain, completed using reference TRBV5-5 and TRBJ2-3, is DAGVTQSPTHLIKTRGQQVTLRCSPISGHKSVSWYQQVLGQGPQFIFQYYEKEERGRGNFPDRFSARQFPNYSSELNVNALLLGDSALYLCASSSTSGSMDTQYFGPGTRLTVL.

In its sample, this clonotype was seen many times. The chain uses TRBV12-3 or TRBV12-4 and TRBJ2-7, with TRBD2 identical over 7 bases. Trimming cost V 4 bases and J 2 bases; bases outside gene matches: 11. The CDR3 totals 16 residues. The CDR3 DNA is TGTGCCAGCAGTTCACCGGGACCCGGACTAGCCTACGAGCAGTACTTC. It encodes CASSSPGPGLAYEQYF.

This sequence joins TRBV12-3 or TRBV12-4 and TRBJ1-2, with D unclear. Trimming took off 5 bases at V and 4 bases at J, with 8 bases between the two ends. This CDR3 is built from 12 residues. DNA of the CDR3: TGTGCCAGCAGTCGTGAATTCTATGGCTACACCTTC. This gives the protein CASSREFYGYTF.

In this sample, this clonotype turned up a few times. The chain combines TRBV30 with TRBJ2-5, with D tentatively TRBD1 (6 bases). V was pared by 6 bases and J by 4 bases, with 12 bases between. The V gene's germline CDR1 is GTSNPN and CDR2 SVGIG (reference sequence). This CDR3 comprises 12 residues. CDR3 protein: CACRLQGETQYF. The DNA for the CDR3 is TGTGCCTGTCGATTACAGGGAGAGACCCAGTACTTC.

This clonotype was seen a handful of times. The rearrangement links TRBV11-2 to TRBJ2-7, with 10 bases lining up with TRBD2. Trimming took 0 bases from V and 2 from J; bases not matched to a gene: 1. This CDR3 comprises 15 residues. Germline V gene data show CDR1 as SGHAT and CDR2 as FQNNGV. As DNA, the CDR3 is TGTGCCAGCAGCTTAGAACTAGCGGGACCCTACGAGCAGTACTTC. The encoded protein is CASSLELAGPYEQYF.

This clonotype appeared a few times. The junction does not match germline at one end; this may be a read error. The CDR3 reads CASTQSGGASDEQFF. The CDR3 bases are TGTGCCAGCACCCAAAGCGGGGGGGCCTCGGATGAGCAGTTCTTC. The rearrangement links TRBV3-1 to TRBJ2-1, with 10 bases matching TRBD2. The CDR3 totals 15 residues. Per germline, CDR1 LGHDT and CDR2 YNNKEL (reference sequence).

V gene TRBV10-3 combines with J gene TRBJ2-1; 9 bases are a match to TRBD2. Germline V gives CDR1 ENHRY, CDR2 SYGVKD. After removal of 3 bases from V and 7 bases from J, the junction contained 7 bases not matched to a gene. The CDR3 sequence is 15 residues long. The DNA of the CDR3 is TGTGCCATCAGTGAAGTTGGACTAGCGATAAATGAGCAGTTCTTC. It translates to CAISEVGLAINEQFF.

J is TRBJ2-2 and V is TRBV6-6; D is possibly TRBD1 (6 bases). There are 16 residues in the CDR3. CDR1 MNHNY and CDR2 SVGAGI come from the germline V gene (reference sequence). V lost 2 bases, J lost 6 bases, and 16 bases lay in between. The CDR3: CASSYKAGVYPGELFF. The CDR3 nucleotides are TGTGCCAGCAGTTACAAGGCAGGGGTCTATCCCGGGGAGCTGTTTTTT.

V gene TRBV5-1 combines with J gene TRBJ2-7; the D gene is possibly TRBD1 (5 bases). CDR3 size: 15 residues. Trimming took off 0 bases at V and 1 base at J, with 11 bases between the two ends. Germline V gene lookup returns CDR1 SGHRS and CDR2 YFSETQ. The chain's CDR3 is CASSLGTNPSYEQYF. The CDR3 bases are TGCGCCAGCAGCTTGGGGACAAATCCATCCTACGAGCAGTACTTC.

The rearrangement links TRBV7-9 to TRBJ1-1; D is ambiguous. The CDR3 sequence is 14 residues long. V lost 2 bases to trimming and J lost 1 base, with 8 bases between them. CDR1 is SEHNR and CDR2 is FQNEAQ in the germline V gene (reference sequence). CDR3 nucleotides: TGTGCCAGCAGCTTATGGGAGGGGAACACTGAAGCTTTCTTT. Protein product: CASSLWEGNTEAFF. The variable domain in full, completed from reference TRBV7-9 and TRBJ1-1, reads DTGVSQNPRHKITKRGQNVTFRCDPISEHNRLYWYRQTLGQGPEFLTYFQNEAQLEKSRLLSDRFSAERPKGSFSTLEIQRTEQGDSAMYLCASSLWEGNTEAFFGQGTRLTVV.